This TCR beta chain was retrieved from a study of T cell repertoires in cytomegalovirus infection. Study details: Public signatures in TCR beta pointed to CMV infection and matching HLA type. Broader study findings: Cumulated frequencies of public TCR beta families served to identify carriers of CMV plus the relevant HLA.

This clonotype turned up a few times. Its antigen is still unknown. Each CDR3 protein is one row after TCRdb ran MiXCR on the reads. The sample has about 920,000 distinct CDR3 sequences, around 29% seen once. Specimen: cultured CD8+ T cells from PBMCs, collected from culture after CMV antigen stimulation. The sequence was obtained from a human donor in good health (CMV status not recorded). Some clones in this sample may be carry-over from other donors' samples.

Here the CDR3 reads CASSQAGTDNNEQFF. The DNA for the CDR3 is TGCGCCAGCAGCCAAGCCGGGACAGACAACAATGAGCAGTTCTTC. V is TRBV4-3 and J is TRBJ2-1; 7 nucleotides agree with TRBD1. Germline lookup yields CDR1 LGHNA and CDR2 YSLEER. J gave up 5 bases and V 1 base, and 5 bases lay outside the gene matches. CDR3 length: 15 amino acids.